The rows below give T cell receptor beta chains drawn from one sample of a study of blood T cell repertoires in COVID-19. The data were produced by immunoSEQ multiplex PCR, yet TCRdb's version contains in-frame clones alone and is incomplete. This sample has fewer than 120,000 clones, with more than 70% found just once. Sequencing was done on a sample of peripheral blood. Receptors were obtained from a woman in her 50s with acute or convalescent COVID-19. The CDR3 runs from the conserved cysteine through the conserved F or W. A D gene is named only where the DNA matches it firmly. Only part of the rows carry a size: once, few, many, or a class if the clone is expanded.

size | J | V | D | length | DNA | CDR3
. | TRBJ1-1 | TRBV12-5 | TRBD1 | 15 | TGTGCTAGTGGTTTGTCACAGGGGGCGAGGACTGAAGCTTTCTTT | CASGLSQGARTEAFF
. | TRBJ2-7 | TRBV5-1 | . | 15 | TGCGCCAGCAGCTTGGCGGGAGCCCGCTCCTACGAGCAGTACTTC | CASSLAGARSYEQYF
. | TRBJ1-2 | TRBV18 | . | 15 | TGTGCCAGCTCACCAGGGCAGCTATCTAACTATGGCTACACCTTC | CASSPGQLSNYGYTF
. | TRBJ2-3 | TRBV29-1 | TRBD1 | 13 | TGCAGCGCGCACAGGGGTGTGGCGGATACGCAGTATTTT | CSAHRGVADTQYF
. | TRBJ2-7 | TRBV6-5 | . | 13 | TGTGCCAGTCGAGGGTTGAGAGTGTACGAGCAGTACTTC | CASRGLRVYEQYF
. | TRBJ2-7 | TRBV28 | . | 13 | TGTGCCAGCGGGGAGACTCCATCCTACGAGCAGTACTTC | CASGETPSYEQYF
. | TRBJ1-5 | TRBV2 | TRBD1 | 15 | TGTGCCAGCAGTGTAGACAGGGGGCTTGGTCAGCCCCAGCATTTT | CASSVDRGLGQPQHF
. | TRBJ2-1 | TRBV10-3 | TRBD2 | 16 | TGTGCCATCAGTGATCAGCTAGCGGGTCAACACAATGAGCAGTTCTTC | CAISDQLAGQHNEQFF
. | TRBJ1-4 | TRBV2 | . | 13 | TGTGCCAGTAAGGGGAAGGTAACAGAAAAACTGTTTTTT | CASKGKVTEKLFF
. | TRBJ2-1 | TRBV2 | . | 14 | TGTGCCAGCACCCCGGTGGCGGCCCACAATGAGCAGTTCTTC | CASTPVAAHNEQFF
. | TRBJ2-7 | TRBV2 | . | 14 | TGTGCCAGCAGGTCCCTAGTCTCCCAGGGCGAGCAGTACTTC | CASRSLVSQGEQYF
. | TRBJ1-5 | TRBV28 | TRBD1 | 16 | TGTGCCAGCAGGATACAGGGGGTGGGAGGCAATCAGCCCCAGCATTTT | CASRIQGVGGNQPQHF
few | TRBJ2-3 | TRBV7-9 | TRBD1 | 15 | TGTGCCAGCAGCTCAGGACAGGGGACGGTAAATACGCAGTATTTT | CASSSGQGTVNTQYF
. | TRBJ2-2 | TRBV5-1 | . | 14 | TGCGCCAGCAGCTTGGACTTAGCGCGGGGGGAGCTGTTTTTT | CASSLDLARGELFF
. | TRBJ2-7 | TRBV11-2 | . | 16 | TGTGCCAGCAGACCTCTCCGGGGGAGCGGGCTCTACGAGCAGTACTTC | CASRPLRGSGLYEQYF
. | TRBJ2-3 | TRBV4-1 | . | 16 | TGCGCCAGCAGCCAAGTGTCCTCCACAGAGGGAGATACGCAGTATTTT | CASSQVSSTEGDTQYF
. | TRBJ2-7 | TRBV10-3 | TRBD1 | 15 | TGTGCCATTGAATCTTCAGGACAGGGCGCCTACGAGCAGTACTTC | CAIESSGQGAYEQYF
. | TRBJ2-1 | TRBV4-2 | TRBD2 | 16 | TGTGCCAGCAGCCCGACACTGGGGGGGGGCTACAATGAGCAGTTCTTC | CASSPTLGGGYNEQFF
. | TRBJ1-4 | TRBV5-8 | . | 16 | TGTGCCAGCAGCCCGGGAGGGGCAAGACGGAATGAAAAACTGTTTTTT | CASSPGGARRNEKLFF
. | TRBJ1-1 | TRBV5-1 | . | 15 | TGCGCCAGCAGCTTGGCGGGGGACCTGAACACTGAAGCTTTCTTT | CASSLAGDLNTEAFF
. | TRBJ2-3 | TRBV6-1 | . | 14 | TGTGCCAGCAGTGAAGCGGGGGGTCGCGATACGCAGTATTTT | CASSEAGGRDTQYF
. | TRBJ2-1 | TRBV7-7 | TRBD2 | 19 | TGTGCCAGCAGCTTAGCAGGTGCGGGAGGGCCGAGGGAGGACAGTGAGCAGTTCTTC | CASSLAGAGGPREDSEQFF
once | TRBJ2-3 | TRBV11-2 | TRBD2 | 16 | TGTGCCAGCAGCCCGGGGGGGGTTCGAAGCACAGATACGCAGTATTTT | CASSPGGVRSTDTQYF
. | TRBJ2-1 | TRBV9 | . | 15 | TGTGCCAGCAGCGTAGGGGCGGGAAGGTACAATGAGCAGTTCTTC | CASSVGAGRYNEQFF
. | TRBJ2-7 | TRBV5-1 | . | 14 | TGCGCCAGCAGCTTGCTCAGGAACTCCTACGAGCAGTACTTC | CASSLLRNSYEQYF
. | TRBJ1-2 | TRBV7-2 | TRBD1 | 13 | TGTGCCAGCAGCCCACAGGGGAACTATGGCTACACCTTC | CASSPQGNYGYTF
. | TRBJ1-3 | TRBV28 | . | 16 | TGTGCCAGCAGTTCGGCCGGGACACTTGACGGAAACACCATATATTTT | CASSSAGTLDGNTIYF